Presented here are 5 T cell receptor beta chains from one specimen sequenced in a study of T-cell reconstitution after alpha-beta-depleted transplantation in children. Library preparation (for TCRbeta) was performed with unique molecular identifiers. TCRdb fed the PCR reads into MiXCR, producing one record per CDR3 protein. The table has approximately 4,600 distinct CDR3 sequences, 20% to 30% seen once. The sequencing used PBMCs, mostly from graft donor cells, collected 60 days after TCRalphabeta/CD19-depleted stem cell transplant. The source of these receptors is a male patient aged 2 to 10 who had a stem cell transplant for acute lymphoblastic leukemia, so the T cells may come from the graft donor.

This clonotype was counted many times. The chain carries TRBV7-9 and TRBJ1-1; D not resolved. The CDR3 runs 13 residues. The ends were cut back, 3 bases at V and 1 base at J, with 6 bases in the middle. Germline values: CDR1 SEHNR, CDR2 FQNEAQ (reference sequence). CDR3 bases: TGTGCCAGCAGCTTGGGAAAGAACACTGAAGCTTTCTTT. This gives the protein CASSLGKNTEAFF.

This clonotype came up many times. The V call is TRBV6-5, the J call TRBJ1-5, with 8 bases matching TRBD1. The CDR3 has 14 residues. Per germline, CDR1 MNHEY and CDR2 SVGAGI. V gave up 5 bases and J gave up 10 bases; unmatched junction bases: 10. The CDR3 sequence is CASSRQGSGHPQHF. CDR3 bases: TGTGCCAGCAGTCGACAGGGGAGTGGTCACCCCCAGCATTTT.

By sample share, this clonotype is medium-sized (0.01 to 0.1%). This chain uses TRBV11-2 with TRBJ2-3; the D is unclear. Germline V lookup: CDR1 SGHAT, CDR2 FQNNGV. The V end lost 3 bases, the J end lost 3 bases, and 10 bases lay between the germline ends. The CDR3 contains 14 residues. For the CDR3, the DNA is TGTGCCAGCAGCTTGGGTGGCCCAACAGATACGCAGTATTTT. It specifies CASSLGGPTDTQYF. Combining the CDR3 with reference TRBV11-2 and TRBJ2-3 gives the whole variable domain EAGVAQSPRYKIIEKRQSVAFWCNPISGHATLYWYQQILGQGPKLLIQFQNNGVVDDSQLPKDRFSAERLKGVDSTLKIQPAKLEDSAVYLCASSLGGPTDTQYFGPGTRLTVL.

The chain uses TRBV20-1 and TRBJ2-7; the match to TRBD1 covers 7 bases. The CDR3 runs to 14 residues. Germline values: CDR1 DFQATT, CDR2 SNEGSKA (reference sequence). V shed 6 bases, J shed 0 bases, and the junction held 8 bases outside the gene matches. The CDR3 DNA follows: TGCAGTGCCACCCGGACAGGAAGCTCCTACGAGCAGTACTTC. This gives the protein CSATRTGSSYEQYF.

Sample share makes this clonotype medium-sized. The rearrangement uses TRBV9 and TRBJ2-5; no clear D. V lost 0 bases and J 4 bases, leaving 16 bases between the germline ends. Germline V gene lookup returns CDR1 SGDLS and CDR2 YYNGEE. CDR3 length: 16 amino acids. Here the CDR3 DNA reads TGTGCCAGCAGCGTAGGTAACAGCCCCTGGGGAGAGACCCAGTACTTC. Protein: CASSVGNSPWGETQYF.